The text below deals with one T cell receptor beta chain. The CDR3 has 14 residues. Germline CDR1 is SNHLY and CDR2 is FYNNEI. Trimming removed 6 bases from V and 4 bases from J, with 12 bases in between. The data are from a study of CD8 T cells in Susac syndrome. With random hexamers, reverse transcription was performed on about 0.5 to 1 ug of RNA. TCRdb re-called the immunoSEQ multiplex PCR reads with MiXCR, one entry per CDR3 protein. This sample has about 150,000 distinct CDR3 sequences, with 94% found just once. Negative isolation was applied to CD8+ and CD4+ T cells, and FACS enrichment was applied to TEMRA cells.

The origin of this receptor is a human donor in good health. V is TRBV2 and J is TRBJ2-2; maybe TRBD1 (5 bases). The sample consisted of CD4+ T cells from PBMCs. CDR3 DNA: TGTGCCAGCAGCGTACAGGAGATCACCGGGGAGCTGTTTTTT. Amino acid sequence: CASSVQEITGELFF.